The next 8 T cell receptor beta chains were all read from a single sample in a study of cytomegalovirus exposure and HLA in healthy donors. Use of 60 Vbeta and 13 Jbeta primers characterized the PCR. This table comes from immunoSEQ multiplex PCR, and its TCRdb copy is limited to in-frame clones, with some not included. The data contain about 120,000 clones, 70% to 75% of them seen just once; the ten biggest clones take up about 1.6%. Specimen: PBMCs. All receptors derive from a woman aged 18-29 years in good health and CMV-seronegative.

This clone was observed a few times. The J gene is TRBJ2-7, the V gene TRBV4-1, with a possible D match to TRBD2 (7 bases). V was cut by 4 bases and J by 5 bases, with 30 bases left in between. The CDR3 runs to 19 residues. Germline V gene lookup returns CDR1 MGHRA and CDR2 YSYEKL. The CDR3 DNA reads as TGCGCCAGCAGCCGCTCGCGTCAGGGGCTTACAGAGCGGGGTCACGAGCAGTACTTC. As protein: CASSRSRQGLTERGHEQYF.

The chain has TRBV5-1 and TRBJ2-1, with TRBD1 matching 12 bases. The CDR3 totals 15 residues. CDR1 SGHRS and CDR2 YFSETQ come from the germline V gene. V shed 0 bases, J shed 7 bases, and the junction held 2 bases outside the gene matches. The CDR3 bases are TGCGCCAGCAGCTTGGAGGGACAGGGGGCAAATGAGCAGTTCTTC. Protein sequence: CASSLEGQGANEQFF.

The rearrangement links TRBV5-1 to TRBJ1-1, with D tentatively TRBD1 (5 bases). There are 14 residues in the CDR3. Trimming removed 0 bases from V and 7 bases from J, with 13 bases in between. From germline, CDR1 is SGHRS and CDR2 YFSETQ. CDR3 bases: TGCGCCAGCAGCTTGGTGGGGGGAAGTGGTGAAGCTTTCTTT. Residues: CASSLVGGSGEAFF.

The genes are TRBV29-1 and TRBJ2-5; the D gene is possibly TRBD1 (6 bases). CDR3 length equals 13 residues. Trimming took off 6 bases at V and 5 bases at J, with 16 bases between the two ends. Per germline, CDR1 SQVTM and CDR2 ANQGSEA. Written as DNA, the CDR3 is TGCAGCGTGGTGGACAGTTTCAGGGAGACCCAGTACTTC. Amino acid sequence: CSVVDSFRETQYF.

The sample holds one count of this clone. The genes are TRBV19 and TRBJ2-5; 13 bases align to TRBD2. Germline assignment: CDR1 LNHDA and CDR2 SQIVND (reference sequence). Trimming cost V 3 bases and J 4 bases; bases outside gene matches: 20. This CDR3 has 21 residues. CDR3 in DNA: TGTGCCAGTAGTATCCTCCTTCTGGGGACTAGCGGGATTTGGACCAGAGAGACCCAGTACTTC. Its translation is CASSILLLGTSGIWTRETQYF.

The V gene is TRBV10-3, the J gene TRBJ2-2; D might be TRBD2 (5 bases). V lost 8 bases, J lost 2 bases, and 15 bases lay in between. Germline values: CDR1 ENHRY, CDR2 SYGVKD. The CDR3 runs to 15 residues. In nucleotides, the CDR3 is TGTGCCATCGCCGGAGGAGTTCCTAACACCGGGGAGCTGTTTTTT. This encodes CAIAGGVPNTGELFF.

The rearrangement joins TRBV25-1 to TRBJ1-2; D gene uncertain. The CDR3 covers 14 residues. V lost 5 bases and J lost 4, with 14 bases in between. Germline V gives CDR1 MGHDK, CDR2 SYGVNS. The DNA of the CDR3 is TGTGCCAGCAGTTGGACCGGAACTAGCTATGGCTACACCTTC. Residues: CASSWTGTSYGYTF.

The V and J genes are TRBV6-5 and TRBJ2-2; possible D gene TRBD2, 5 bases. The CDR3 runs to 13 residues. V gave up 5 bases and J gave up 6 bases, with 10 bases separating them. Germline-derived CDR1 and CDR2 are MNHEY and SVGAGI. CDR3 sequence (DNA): TGTGCCAGCAGTGATACGGGGTCCGGGGAGCTGTTTTTT. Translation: CASSDTGSGELFF.